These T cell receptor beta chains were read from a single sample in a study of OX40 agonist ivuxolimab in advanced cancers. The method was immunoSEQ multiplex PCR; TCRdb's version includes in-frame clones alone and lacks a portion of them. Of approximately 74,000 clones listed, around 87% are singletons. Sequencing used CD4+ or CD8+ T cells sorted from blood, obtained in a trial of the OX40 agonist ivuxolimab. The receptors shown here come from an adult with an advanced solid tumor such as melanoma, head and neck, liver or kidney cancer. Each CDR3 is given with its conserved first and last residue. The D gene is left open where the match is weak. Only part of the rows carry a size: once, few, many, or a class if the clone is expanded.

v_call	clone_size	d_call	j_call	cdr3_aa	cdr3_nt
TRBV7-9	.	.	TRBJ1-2	CASSSSGGLGYGYTF	TGTGCCAGCAGCTCCTCGGGGGGGCTCGGCTATGGCTACACCTTC
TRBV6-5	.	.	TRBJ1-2	CASSYGRDYGYTF	TGTGCCAGCAGTTACGGGCGGGACTATGGCTACACCTTC
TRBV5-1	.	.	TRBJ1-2	CASSLVEIGGYTF	TGCGCCAGCAGCCTAGTGGAGATAGGGGGCTACACCTTC
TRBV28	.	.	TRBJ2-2	CASSLDVGNGLAGELFF	TGTGCCAGCAGTTTAGATGTGGGCAACGGCTTGGCCGGGGAGCTGTTTTTT
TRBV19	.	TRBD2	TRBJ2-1	CASRPRGGNEQFF	TGTGCCAGTAGACCCCGGGGGGGTAATGAGCAGTTCTTC
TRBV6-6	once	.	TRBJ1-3	CASSLEGLNTIYF	TGTGCCAGCAGTTTAGAGGGGTTAAACACCATATATTTT
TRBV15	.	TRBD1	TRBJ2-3	CATSPRGTGWSGTDTQYF	TGTGCCACCAGTCCTCGCGGGACAGGGTGGTCGGGAACAGATACGCAGTATTTT
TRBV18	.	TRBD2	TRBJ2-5	CASSMGLAQETQYF	TGTGCCAGCTCTATGGGACTAGCACAAGAGACCCAGTACTTC
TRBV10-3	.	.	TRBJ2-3	CAISEGQSTDTQYF	TGTGCCATCAGTGAGGGACAGAGCACAGATACGCAGTATTTT
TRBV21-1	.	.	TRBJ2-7	CASSPRYF	TGTGCCAGCAGCCCCCGGTACTTC